A single sample is the source of the 26 T cell receptor beta chains below, sequenced in a study of shared clonotypes between healthy human individuals. Sequencing was performed with immunoSEQ multiplex PCR; in TCRdb, only in-frame clones are kept and a portion is missing. The sample carries 1.4 million or so clones, approximately 98.5% recorded once. The sequenced sample was naive CD4+ T cells sorted from blood. Described subset: CD45RA+ positively selected. Receptors were obtained from a man between 25 and 39 years old in good health.

The chain uses TRBV18 and TRBJ2-2, with D possibly TRBD2 on 5 matching bases. The ends were cut back, 0 bases at V and 7 bases at J, with 9 bases in the middle. Germline CDR1 is KGHSH and CDR2 is LQKENI. There are 14 residues in the CDR3. Here the CDR3 DNA reads TGTGCCAGCTCACCACCCTCCGGGATCGGGGAGCTGTTTTTT. It is translated as CASSPPSGIGELFF.

Concerning this clone itself: This sample also contains other DNA sequences that code for the same CDR3. V is TRBV5-1 and J is TRBJ2-7; D perhaps matches TRBD1 (6 bases). Germline CDR1 and CDR2: SGHRS and YFSETQ. The CDR3 sequence is 13 residues long. V gave up 2 bases and J gave up 2 bases, with 8 bases separating them. The CDR3 protein is CASSLSGAYEQYF. CDR3 coding DNA: TGCGCCAGCAGCTTATCAGGGGCCTACGAGCAGTACTTC. Complete variable domain (other parts from reference TRBV5-1 and TRBJ2-7): KAGVTQTPRYLIKTRGQQVTLSCSPISGHRSVSWYQQTPGQGLQFLFEYFSETQRNKGNFPGRFSGRQFSNSRSEMNVSTLELGDSALYLCASSLSGAYEQYFGPGTRLTVT.

The chain uses TRBV28 and TRBJ2-1; possibly TRBD2 for D (6 bases). Looked up from germline, CDR1 is MDHEN and CDR2 is SYDVKM. The CDR3 sequence is 16 residues long. Trimming stripped 2 bases from V and 1 base from J, with 12 bases between. CDR3 nucleotides: TGTGCCAGCAGTTTAAGGGCGGGAAGTTCCTACAATGAGCAGTTCTTC. Translation gives CASSLRAGSSYNEQFF.

Regarding this clone: This CDR3 is also generated by other DNA sequences in the sample. The gene calls are TRBV5-1 and TRBJ1-2; 7 nucleotides agree with TRBD1. Losses at the gene ends were 3 bases for V and 3 bases for J; bases not matched to a gene: 2. The CDR3 has 13 residues. Germline V gene data show CDR1 as SGHRS and CDR2 as YFSETQ. CDR3 nucleotides: TGCGCCAGCAGCTCCGGGACAGACTATGGCTACACCTTC. This encodes CASSSGTDYGYTF.

CDR3 amino acids: CASSYFNKDTGELFF. The CDR3 bases are TGTGCCAGCAGTTACTTTAACAAAGACACCGGGGAGCTGTTTTTT. The J gene is TRBJ2-2, the V gene TRBV6-5, with unresolved D. Germline-derived CDR1 and CDR2 are MNHEY and SVGAGI. The CDR3 is 15 residues long. V was pared by 1 base and J by 3 bases, with 9 bases between.

Here the CDR3 reads CASNPGWDTDTQYF. CDR3 DNA: TGCGCCAGCAATCCAGGGTGGGACACAGATACGCAGTATTTT. The genes are TRBV10-1 and TRBJ2-3; D is possibly TRBD1 (5 bases). The CDR3 is made up of 14 amino acids. V was cut by 7 bases and J by 2 bases, with 13 bases left in between. Germline V gene data show CDR1 as WNHNN and CDR2 as SYGVQD (reference sequence).

The chain is built from TRBV4-1 and TRBJ1-2; D may be TRBD1 (5 bases). The CDR3 totals 18 residues. Germline CDR1 reads MGHRA; CDR2 reads YSYEKL. V lost 5 bases and J lost 0, with 22 bases in between. The chain's CDR3 is CASSEAAVGGLANYGYTF. The CDR3 DNA sequence: TGCGCCAGCAGCGAAGCGGCCGTGGGGGGTTTAGCTAACTATGGCTACACCTTC.

The chain has TRBV6-1 and TRBJ1-2; D is perhaps TRBD1 (6 bases). This CDR3 has 15 residues. Germline-derived CDR1 and CDR2 are MNHNS and SASEGT. The ends were cut back, 6 bases at V and 0 bases at J, with 14 bases in the middle. CDR3 sequence: CASSPAWTANYGYTF. CDR3 nucleotide sequence: TGTGCCAGCAGCCCCGCCTGGACAGCTAACTATGGCTACACCTTC.

This clone was counted a single time. The CDR3 loop is CASSEDRFSTDTQYF. CDR3 nucleotide sequence: TGCGCCAGCAGCGAGGATCGGTTTAGCACAGATACGCAGTATTTT. The rearrangement links TRBV5-1 to TRBJ2-3; no clear D. Trimming stripped 4 bases from V and 0 bases from J, with 12 bases between. Germline values: CDR1 SGHRS, CDR2 YFSETQ. The CDR3 is 15 residues long. Complete variable domain (other parts from reference TRBV5-1 and TRBJ2-3): KAGVTQTPRYLIKTRGQQVTLSCSPISGHRSVSWYQQTPGQGLQFLFEYFSETQRNKGNFPGRFSGRQFSNSRSEMNVSTLELGDSALYLCASSEDRFSTDTQYFGPGTRLTVL.

CDR3 bases: TGTGCCAGCTCACCATTTCGGGAGCTTTACAATGAGCAGTTCTTC. It specifies CASSPFRELYNEQFF. V and J are TRBV18 and TRBJ2-1, with a weak D call TRBD2 (6 bases). The length of the CDR3 is 15 residues. CDR1 and CDR2 (germline): KGHSH, LQKENI. V was cut by 2 bases and J by 4 bases, with 12 bases left in between. The full variable domain, its missing parts supplied by reference TRBV18 and TRBJ2-1, is NAGVMQNPRHLVRRRGQEARLRCSPMKGHSHVYWYRQLPEEGLKFMVYLQKENIIDESGMPKERFSAEFPKEGPSILRIQQVVRGDSAAYFCASSPFRELYNEQFFGPGTRLTVL.

V usage is TRBV29-1 and J usage is TRBJ2-2, with 8 bases lining up with TRBD1. Germline CDR1 SQVTM, CDR2 ANQGSEA. V shed 7 bases, J shed 0 bases, and the junction held 4 bases outside the gene matches. The CDR3 extends over 14 amino acids. The CDR3 is CSARTGTNTGELFF. CDR3 coding DNA: TGCAGCGCCCGGACAGGGACGAACACCGGGGAGCTGTTTTTT.

The CDR3 DNA sequence: TGTGCCAGCAGCTTATCCTCGGGGTTATCCTACGAGCAGTACTTC. This encodes CASSLSSGLSYEQYF. The chain has TRBV7-2 and TRBJ2-7, with D tentatively TRBD2 (5 bases). Germline V gene lookup returns CDR1 SGHTA and CDR2 FQGNSA. The V end was cut by 2 bases, the J end by 1 base, with 12 bases between. The CDR3 spans 15 residues.

V gene TRBV5-1 combines with J gene TRBJ1-2; 8 bases map to TRBD1. The V gene's germline CDR1 is SGHRS and CDR2 YFSETQ. The trim removed 0 bases at V and 4 bases at J, leaving 5 bases unmatched. The CDR3 sequence is 15 residues long. CDR3 protein: CASSLAGTGPYGYTF. The CDR3 bases are TGCGCCAGCAGCTTGGCGGGGACAGGCCCCTATGGCTACACCTTC.

J is TRBJ2-7 and V is TRBV4-3; TRBD1 matches at 9 bases. With 1 base clipped from V and 5 bases from J, the junction kept 6 bases outside the gene matches. The CDR3 totals 15 residues. The germline V gene encodes CDR1 LGHNA and CDR2 YSLEER. CDR3 sequence: CASSQAGQGSHEQYF. The CDR3, as DNA: TGCGCCAGCAGCCAAGCGGGACAGGGTTCCCACGAGCAGTACTTC.

The rearrangement uses TRBV30 and TRBJ2-2; D unresolved. The CDR3 spans 16 residues. V lost 0 bases, J lost 0 bases, and 11 bases lay in between. Germline loops: CDR1 GTSNPN, CDR2 SVGIG (reference sequence). Written as DNA, the CDR3 is TGTGCCTGGAGTGTGCGGAGCCACCCGAACACCGGGGAGCTGTTTTTT. It codes for CAWSVRSHPNTGELFF.

The rearrangement links TRBV4-3 to TRBJ1-4; D is unresolved. V was trimmed by 1 base and J by 3 bases, leaving 9 bases between them. Looked up from germline, CDR1 is LGHNA and CDR2 is YSLEER. The length of the CDR3 is 15 residues. CDR3 protein: CASSQAGNSNEKLFF. CDR3 coding DNA: TGCGCCAGCAGCCAAGCGGGAAACTCTAATGAAAAACTGTTTTTT.

CDR3 sequence (DNA): TGCGCCAGCAGCTTGTTTGGGGGACACTCCTACGAGCAGTACTTC. This encodes CASSLFGGHSYEQYF. The genes are TRBV5-1 and TRBJ2-7; perhaps TRBD1 as D (6 bases). The CDR3 is 15 amino acids. The V gene lost 1 base and the J gene lost 0 bases, with 11 bases spanning the gap. Germline lookup yields CDR1 SGHRS and CDR2 YFSETQ.

The rearrangement uses TRBV5-1 and TRBJ1-4, with a possible D match to TRBD1 (6 bases). V was trimmed by 2 bases and J by 7 bases, leaving 18 bases between them. CDR1 and CDR2 from the germline V gene are SGHRS and YFSETQ. This CDR3 contains 16 residues. The CDR3 is CASSFGPGASGEKLFF. CDR3 coding DNA: TGCGCCAGCAGCTTCGGCCCGGGGGCGAGTGGTGAAAAACTGTTTTTT.

A note on this clone: The sample carries other DNA sequences with the same CDR3. The CDR3, as DNA: TGTGCCAGCTCACCACTAAGCGGGACAGATACGCAGTATTTT. It translates to CASSPLSGTDTQYF. The chain uses TRBV18 and TRBJ2-3; possibly TRBD2 for D (6 bases). The CDR3 is 14 residues long. V lost 1 base to trimming and J lost 3 bases, with 8 bases between them. The germline V gene has CDR1 KGHSH and CDR2 LQKENI.

This chain connects TRBV19 to TRBJ1-2; TRBD1 is a possible D gene (6 bases). There are 11 residues in the CDR3. CDR1 and CDR2 from the germline V gene are LNHDA and SQIVND (reference sequence). V was clipped by 4 bases and J by 8 bases, with 8 bases between them. CDR3 protein: CASSTGGGYTF. CDR3 nucleotide sequence: TGTGCCAGTAGTACGGGGGGCGGCTACACCTTC.

This chain connects TRBV19 to TRBJ1-2; D gene ambiguous. Germline V CDR1 and CDR2: LNHDA, SQIVND (reference sequence). V lost 8 bases and J lost 2, with 9 bases in between. This CDR3 is 12 amino acids long. The CDR3 sequence: CASRPGNYGYTF. The CDR3 coding sequence is TGTGCCAGTCGCCCGGGGAACTATGGCTACACCTTC.

The rearrangement uses TRBV11-2 and TRBJ2-7; TRBD2 matches 8 bases. The CDR3 runs 15 residues. Germline loops: CDR1 SGHAT, CDR2 FQNNGV. V lost 5 bases and J lost 4; bases outside the gene matches: 10. CDR3 nucleotide sequence: TGTGCCAGCAGCGCAATAGCGGGAAAGGGGTACGAGCAGTACTTC. Amino acid sequence: CASSAIAGKGYEQYF.

The chain has TRBV7-8 and TRBJ2-3; 11 bases map to TRBD2. Germline CDR1 and CDR2: SGHVS and FQNEAQ. This CDR3 contains 16 residues. The junction had 6 bases not matched to a gene; V was cut back by 5 bases and J by 2 bases. CDR3 bases: TGTGCCAGCAGCCTGATGACTAGCGGGGCCACAGATACGCAGTATTTT. Protein sequence: CASSLMTSGATDTQYF.

This chain links TRBV5-4 with TRBJ2-7, with D uncertain. From germline, CDR1 is SGHNT and CDR2 YYREEE (reference sequence). V lost 2 bases, J lost 7 bases, and 16 bases lay in between. This CDR3 has 14 amino acids. CDR3 region: CASSLRGLMGEQYF. The CDR3 DNA sequence: TGTGCCAGCAGCTTACGCGGCCTAATGGGGGAGCAGTACTTC.

The rearrangement joins TRBV7-8 to TRBJ2-7, with D tentatively TRBD1 or TRBD2 (5 bases each). V lost 4 bases and J 4 bases, leaving 11 bases between the germline ends. The CDR3 spans 13 residues. Per the germline V gene, CDR1 is SGHVS and CDR2 is FQNEAQ. The CDR3 here is CASSSGTPYEQYF. The CDR3 region has the DNA TGTGCCAGCAGCTCGGGGACCCCGTACGAGCAGTACTTC.

The chain recombines TRBV18 with TRBJ1-3, with D possibly being TRBD1 (6 bases). The V end was cut by 3 bases, the J end by 4 bases, with 10 bases between. Germline V gene sequence: CDR1 KGHSH, CDR2 LQKENI. The CDR3 is made up of 14 amino acids. The CDR3 DNA reads as TGTGCCAGCTCACCCAACAGGGTCGGAAACACCATATATTTT. The encoded protein is CASSPNRVGNTIYF. Filled out from reference TRBV18 and TRBJ1-3, the complete variable domain reads NAGVMQNPRHLVRRRGQEARLRCSPMKGHSHVYWYRQLPEEGLKFMVYLQKENIIDESGMPKERFSAEFPKEGPSILRIQQVVRGDSAAYFCASSPNRVGNTIYFGEGSWLTVV.